This entry is about one TCR beta chain. The RNA input was about 0.45 to 1 ug, and it was reverse transcribed with random hexamers. TCRdb reprocessed the immunoSEQ multiplex PCR reads with MiXCR, giving one entry per CDR3 protein. The sample yields around 220,000 distinct CDR3 sequences, roughly 90% seen once. These data are taken from a study of CD8 T cells in Susac syndrome. The trim removed 2 bases at V and 1 base at J, leaving 12 bases unmatched. The CDR3 has 18 residues. From germline, CDR1 is MNHNS and CDR2 SASEGT. Sequencing of TCR beta was undertaken in CD8+ and CD4+ T cells derived from blood. The multiple sclerosis control group was made up of treatment-naive patients with stable or active relapsing-remitting disease.

This receptor was obtained from a human donor with multiple sclerosis. What was sequenced was CD8+ T cells from PBMCs. The rearrangement links TRBV6-1 to TRBJ2-7; 9 positions agree with TRBD1. The CDR3 bases are TGTGCCAGCAGTGAAAGGTGGTCCCGGGACAGGGTATCCTACGAGCAGTACTTC. This encodes CASSERWSRDRVSYEQYF.